Shown below are 13 T cell receptor beta chains from a single sample sequenced in a study of blood T cells in healthy people across ages. It was with a sample-barcoded 5' primer and a J-beta primer mix that a second PCR of about 6 to 12 cycles was run. TCRdb reanalysed the 5' RACE reads using MiXCR and keeps one entry per CDR3 protein. The sample holds hundreds of thousands of distinct CDR3 sequences, roughly 30% seen once. The sample comprised blood. The receptors derive from a woman at least 80 years old in good health.

The V and J genes are TRBV7-2 and TRBJ1-1; TRBD1 is a possible D gene (6 bases). The V and J ends lost 1 base and 7 bases respectively, with 16 bases between them. The germline V gene has CDR1 SGHTA and CDR2 FQGNSA. This CDR3 is built from 15 residues. CDR3 bases: TGTGCCAGCAGCTTAGAACCAGGGGAAACCCGTGAAGCTTTCTTT. This codes for CASSLEPGETREAFF.

V gene TRBV3-1 combines with J gene TRBJ2-5; 7 bases agree with TRBD1. V shed 6 bases, J shed 0 bases, and the junction held 22 bases outside the gene matches. This CDR3 is built from 20 residues. CDR1 and CDR2 from the germline V gene are LGHDT and YNNKEL (reference sequence). For the CDR3, the DNA is TGTGCCAGCAGTCCCGAGACGGTCGGGACAGACTTAATGTACCAAGAGACCCAGTACTTC. Translation: CASSPETVGTDLMYQETQYF.

Turning to this clonotype: This could be a read error, since a much larger clone is one nucleotide away. This chain uses TRBV12-5 with TRBJ2-1; D not certain. This CDR3 has 13 residues. Germline V gene data show CDR1 as LGHNT and CDR2 as FRNRAP. Here the CDR3 reads CASGLATRDEQVF. CDR3 in DNA: TGTGCTAGTGGTTTGGCTACACGCGATGAGCAGGTCTTC.

This clonotype was seen many times. This sequence joins TRBV6-5 and TRBJ1-2, with 8 bases matching TRBD1. The CDR3 is 16 residues long. The ends lost 0 bases at V and 3 bases at J; junction bases unmatched: 6. Germline lookup yields CDR1 MNHEY and CDR2 SVGAGI. The chain's CDR3 is CASSYSGRGLDYGYTF. CDR3 bases: TGTGCCAGCAGTTACTCAGGCAGGGGGCTAGACTATGGCTACACCTTC.

This clonotype appeared many times. V usage is TRBV7-9 and J usage is TRBJ1-2; TRBD1 agrees at 8 bases. CDR3 length: 14 residues. Germline CDR1 SEHNR, CDR2 FQNEAQ (reference sequence). The J segment lost 0 bases and the V segment lost 6 bases, leaving 3 bases of the junction unmatched. The CDR3 loop is CASSSGGSNYGYTF. The CDR3 DNA is TGTGCCAGCAGTTCAGGGGGCTCTAACTATGGCTACACCTTC.

Concerning this clonotype itself: A clone one base away is much larger, so this may be a read error. The chain uses TRBV6-5 and TRBJ1-2, with unresolved D. The CDR3 consists of 16 residues. Germline V gives CDR1 MNHEY, CDR2 SVGAGI. The CDR3 DNA reads as TGTGTCAGCAGTTACTTTCCGATCCAGACTAACTATGGCTACACCTTC. Translation: CVSSYFPIQTNYGYTF.

On this clonotype itself: A much bigger clone sits one base away, suggesting this may be a read error. The chain combines TRBV5-1 with TRBJ2-1, with D unclear. CDR1 and CDR2 from the germline V gene are SGHRS and YFSETQ. The CDR3 length is 12 residues. The V end was cut by 7 bases, the J end by 5 bases, with 10 bases between. The CDR3 sequence is CASPHRDNEQFF. CDR3 nucleotide sequence: TGCGCCAGCCCCCACCGGGACAATGAGCAGTTCTTC.

This clonotype was recorded many times. This chain uses TRBV29-1 with TRBJ2-5; 8 nucleotides align to TRBD1. Germline-derived CDR1 and CDR2 are SQVTM and ANQGSEA. The V segment lost 3 bases and the J segment 6 bases; nucleotides outside the gene matches: 6. The CDR3 is made up of 13 amino acids. In nucleotides, the CDR3 is TGCAGCGTTGAGGACAGGGTAAAAAAGACCCAGTACTTC. This translates into CSVEDRVKKTQYF.

The CDR3 region has the DNA TGTGCCAGTAGTATAACAGGGATCACAGATACGCAGTATTTT. It codes for CASSITGITDTQYF. The chain links TRBV19 to TRBJ2-3; possibly TRBD1 for D (6 bases). The CDR3 covers 14 residues. Trimming took 2 bases from V and 2 from J, leaving 8 bases between them. Germline values: CDR1 LNHDA, CDR2 SQIVND (reference sequence).

This clonotype has more than one count but fewer than ten. V is TRBV6-5 and J is TRBJ1-1; tentatively, D is TRBD1 (6 bases). V was clipped by 4 bases and J by 1 base, with 13 bases between them. This CDR3 is built from 15 residues. The germline V gene has CDR1 MNHEY and CDR2 SVGAGI. In DNA, the CDR3 is TGTGCCAGCAGTTCCCCAGGGGCCGGGAACACTGAAGCTTTCTTT. Protein: CASSSPGAGNTEAFF.

This clonotype was observed at least ten times. The chain has TRBV11-2 and TRBJ2-1; D ambiguous. Trimming took 1 base from V and 0 from J, leaving 4 bases between them. CDR1 is SGHAT and CDR2 is FQNNGV in the germline V gene. CDR3 length equals 14 residues. The CDR3 sequence: CASSLASSYNEQFF. The DNA for the CDR3 is TGTGCCAGCAGCTTAGCCAGCTCCTACAATGAGCAGTTCTTC.

This clonotype was seen many times. V and J are TRBV6-1 and TRBJ2-1, with D unclear. The CDR3 has 17 amino acids. V was cut by 8 bases and J by 0 bases, with 20 bases left in between. Looked up from germline, CDR1 is MNHNS and CDR2 is SASEGT. CDR3 protein: CASGSSSGFGSYNEQFF. The CDR3, as DNA: TGTGCCAGCGGAAGCAGTTCGGGCTTCGGCTCCTACAATGAGCAGTTCTTC.

In its sample, this clonotype was seen many times. The chain recombines TRBV7-9 with TRBJ2-1; a possible D gene is TRBD2 (6 bases). CDR1 is SEHNR and CDR2 is FQNEAQ in the germline V gene (reference sequence). The length of the CDR3 is 15 residues. V lost 1 base, J lost 2 bases, and 9 bases lay in between. This chain's CDR3 is CASSLVEGPYNEQFF. CDR3 sequence (DNA): TGTGCCAGCAGCTTAGTGGAGGGCCCCTACAATGAGCAGTTCTTC.